This T cell receptor beta chain originates from a study of T cells in Graves' hyperthyroidism and ophthalmopathy. This clonotype appeared a single time. Antigen: not known. Thyroid ultrasound and orbital computed tomography, with clinical symptoms and serum thyroxine and TRAb, informed diagnoses. Extraction of PBMCs used roughly 9.4 ml of fresh peripheral blood. Broader study findings: Most expanded thyroid clonotypes above 0.001 also appeared in blood. Through a model of 13 V-J features, ophthalmopathy was separated from stable hyperthyroidism.

TCR beta CDR3 regions were amplified from RNA. First-round RT-PCR of the TCR CDR3 relied on the HTBI primer set. TCRdb used MiXCR to reprocess the multiplex PCR reads, holding one entry per CDR3 protein. The sample yields about 840,000 distinct CDR3 sequences, about two fifths seen once. The CDR3 extends over 13 amino acids. The V segment lost 10 bases and the J segment 9 bases; nucleotides outside the gene matches: 9. In germline, CDR1 is ENHRY, CDR2 SYGVKD. The TCR originated in a young man with Graves' hyperthyroidism. The chain joins TRBV10-3 to TRBJ1-5; 10 nucleotides line up with TRBD1. Sequencing was performed on blood. The CDR3 nucleotides read TGTGCCACCGGGACAGGGGACGGCGGGCCCCAGCATTTT. Protein product: CATGTGDGGPQHF.